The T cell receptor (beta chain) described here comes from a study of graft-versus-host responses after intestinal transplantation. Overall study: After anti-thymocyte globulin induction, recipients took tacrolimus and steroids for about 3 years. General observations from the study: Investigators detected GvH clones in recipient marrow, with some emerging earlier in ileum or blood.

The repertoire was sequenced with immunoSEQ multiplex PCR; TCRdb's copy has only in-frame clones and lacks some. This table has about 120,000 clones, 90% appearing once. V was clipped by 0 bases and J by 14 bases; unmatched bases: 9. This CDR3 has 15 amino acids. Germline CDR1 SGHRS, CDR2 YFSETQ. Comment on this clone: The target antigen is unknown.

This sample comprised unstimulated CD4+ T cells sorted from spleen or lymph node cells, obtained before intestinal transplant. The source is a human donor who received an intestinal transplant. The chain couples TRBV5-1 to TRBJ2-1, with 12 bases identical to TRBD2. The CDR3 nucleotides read TGCGCCAGCAGCTTGGTGGTGACTAGCGGGAGAGAGGAGTTCTTC. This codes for CASSLVVTSGREEFF.